This entry lists 21 T cell receptor beta chains sequenced from one sample in a study of human T cells and chemical hapten exposure. TCRdb re-called the RACE reads with MiXCR, one entry per CDR3 protein. The table has 65,000 or so distinct CDR3 sequences, under 7.5% seen once. The time point is: healthy volunteer bleed at 6 weeks. Total RNA was isolated from whole blood that had not been fractionated. Sequencing was carried out using whole blood. These receptors all stem from a female donor in good health. Some clones in this sample may be carry-over from other donors' samples.

This clonotype was seen only a few times. V usage is TRBV28 and J usage is TRBJ2-1, with no clear D. The CDR3 runs 13 residues. Trimming removed 10 bases at V and 4 bases at J, with 14 bases between. The germline CDR1 and CDR2 sequences are MDHEN and SYDVKM. For the CDR3, the DNA is TGTGCCACCCGTTTCGGCATTTACAATGAGCAGTTCTTC. Amino acids: CATRFGIYNEQFF.

This clonotype was picked up a small number of times. CDR3 loop: CASSRGPNWETQYF. CDR3 DNA: TGTGCCAGCAGTCGCGGACCCAACTGGGAGACCCAGTACTTC. The genes are TRBV28 and TRBJ2-5; D is undetermined. The V end lost 5 bases, the J end lost 5 bases, and 15 bases lay between the germline ends. CDR3 length equals 14 residues. The germline gives CDR1 MDHEN, CDR2 SYDVKM.

This clonotype was picked up many times. The V call is TRBV6-2 or TRBV6-3, the J call TRBJ1-5; D remains ambiguous. The CDR3 runs to 14 residues. CDR1 is MNHEY, CDR2 SVGEGT, per germline. Trimming removed 7 bases at V and 0 bases at J, with 10 bases between. The CDR3 sequence is CASTGLNSNQPQHF. In DNA, the CDR3 is TGTGCCAGCACAGGACTTAATAGCAATCAGCCCCAGCATTTT.

This sequence joins TRBV2 and TRBJ1-1; D unresolved. Germline CDR1 SNHLY, CDR2 FYNNEI. V lost 8 bases, J lost 1 base, and 8 bases lay in between. This CDR3 has 12 residues. The CDR3 here is CASHIRNTEAFF. In DNA form, the CDR3 reads TGTGCCAGCCATATTAGGAACACTGAAGCTTTCTTT.

Concerning this clonotype: This may arise from a read error, as a much more abundant clone is one base away. The genes are TRBV29-1 and TRBJ1-1; D gene uncertain. The V gene's germline CDR1 is SQVTM and CDR2 ANQGSEA. This CDR3 is built from 13 residues. The V and J ends lost 4 bases and 5 bases respectively, with 14 bases between them. The CDR3 sequence: CSVAAAMGTEAFF. The DNA of the CDR3 is TGCAGCGTTGCGGCCGCGATGGGGACTGAAGCTTTCTTT.

This clonotype appeared many times. The chain recombines TRBV19 with TRBJ1-5; 12 bases agree with TRBD1. CDR3 length: 15 residues. Germline CDR1 LNHDA, CDR2 SQIVND (reference sequence). The V and J ends lost 7 bases and 9 bases, in that order; junction bases with no gene match: 10. CDR3 in DNA: TGTGCCAGTATCCCGGGACAGGGGGCCGTCGGGCCCCAGCATTTT. It encodes CASIPGQGAVGPQHF.

A few counts support this clonotype. The V gene is TRBV27, the J gene TRBJ2-5; 8 nucleotides align to TRBD2. Germline V lookup: CDR1 MNHEY, CDR2 SMNVEV (reference sequence). The ends lost 6 bases at V and 4 bases at J; junction bases unmatched: 7. The CDR3 is made up of 14 amino acids. The CDR3 loop is CASRLTTSAETQYF. DNA for the CDR3: TGTGCCAGCAGGCTTACGACTAGCGCAGAGACCCAGTACTTC.

The V call is TRBV29-1, the J call TRBJ2-1; D possibly corresponds to TRBD1 (6 bases). Trimming took off 6 bases at V and 7 bases at J, with 10 bases between the two ends. In germline, CDR1 is SQVTM, CDR2 ANQGSEA. The CDR3 length is 11 residues. CDR3 nucleotides: TGCAGCGTCGTACAGGGAAATGAGCAGTTCTTC. Encoded protein: CSVVQGNEQFF.

This clonotype was detected many times. V is TRBV28 and J is TRBJ2-7, with a possible D match to TRBD1 (5 bases). V was trimmed by 6 bases and J by 2 bases, leaving 8 bases between them. Germline V gene sequence: CDR1 MDHEN, CDR2 SYDVKM. The CDR3 contains 12 residues. The CDR3 spells CASRGPTYEQYF. Here the CDR3 DNA reads TGTGCCAGCAGGGGGCCCACCTACGAGCAGTACTTC.

This clonotype showed up many times. V and J are TRBV20-1 and TRBJ2-3, with D possibly TRBD2 on 6 matching bases. Trimming shortened V by 6 bases and J by 2 bases, and 15 bases separated the two germline ends. Germline V gives CDR1 DFQATT, CDR2 SNEGSKA (reference sequence). The CDR3 runs 14 residues. The CDR3 spells CSAPSSDYTDTQYF. In DNA form, the CDR3 reads TGCAGTGCCCCCTCTAGCGACTACACAGATACGCAGTATTTT.

The chain joins TRBV5-6 to TRBJ2-3; TRBD2 matches at 8 bases. Trimming at V came to 4 bases and at J to 2 bases, leaving 18 bases not matched to a gene. Germline CDR1 reads SGHDT; CDR2 reads YYEEEE. This CDR3 spans 19 amino acids. Here the CDR3 reads CASSLPLIFSGKFTDTQYF. The CDR3 DNA reads TGTGCCAGCAGCCTGCCGCTAATTTTTAGCGGGAAATTCACAGATACGCAGTATTTT.

V gene TRBV10-2 combines with J gene TRBJ1-3; maybe TRBD1 (5 bases). Germline CDR1 WSHSY, CDR2 SAAADI. Trimming took off 7 bases at V and 0 bases at J, with 13 bases between the two ends. The CDR3 spans 15 residues. This CDR3 reads CASTPGPRSGNTIYF. In DNA form, the CDR3 reads TGCGCCAGCACCCCGGGACCGCGCTCTGGAAACACCATATATTTT.

J is TRBJ2-1 and V is TRBV28, with 11 positions matching TRBD2. With V trimmed by 5 bases and J by 7 bases, 7 bases remained unmatched. This CDR3 is 15 amino acids long. Germline CDR1 and CDR2: MDHEN and SYDVKM. The CDR3 sequence is CASSGFSGRENEQFF. Here the CDR3 DNA reads TGTGCCAGCAGTGGATTTAGCGGGAGGGAGAATGAGCAGTTCTTC.

A few counts support this clonotype. V is TRBV5-1 and J is TRBJ2-1, with 12 nucleotides matching TRBD2. V lost 0 bases, J lost 8 bases, and 6 bases stayed unmatched. Germline-derived CDR1 and CDR2 are SGHRS and YFSETQ. This CDR3 comprises 16 residues. CDR3 in DNA: TGCGCCAGCAGCTTGGACCCCCTAGCGGGAGGGTATGAGCAGTTCTTC. Translation gives CASSLDPLAGGYEQFF.

The chain uses TRBV5-1 and TRBJ1-3, with a tentative D call TRBD1 (6 bases). Germline CDR1 reads SGHRS; CDR2 reads YFSETQ. The CDR3 is made up of 15 amino acids. Trimming pared 1 base from V and 8 bases from J, leaving 16 bases between. The CDR3 nucleotides are TGCGCCAGCAGCTTGCCGACAGGATCTGCGGACACCATATATTTT. It specifies CASSLPTGSADTIYF.

This clonotype was recorded many times. This chain joins TRBV29-1 and TRBJ2-3; D remains unclear. The germline V and J ends were trimmed by 3 bases and 4 bases, with 14 bases remaining between them. This CDR3 has 14 amino acids. The germline CDR1 and CDR2 sequences are SQVTM and ANQGSEA. The CDR3: CSVDEMQAPDTQYF. The CDR3 DNA sequence: TGCAGCGTTGACGAGATGCAGGCCCCAGATACGCAGTATTTT.

This clonotype was detected a few times. V is TRBV6-6 and J is TRBJ2-7; D is possibly TRBD2 (7 bases). This CDR3 contains 15 residues. Germline-derived CDR1 and CDR2 are MNHNY and SVGAGI (reference sequence). V gave up 0 bases and J gave up 4 bases, with 13 bases separating them. DNA for the CDR3: TGTGCCAGCAGTTACTCATACAGGGAGGGGTACGAGCAGTACTTC. It is translated as CASSYSYREGYEQYF.

This clonotype is labeled as medium-sized. The chain uses TRBV4-3 and TRBJ1-2; 8 positions agree with TRBD1. The CDR3 length is 13 residues. The germline V gene encodes CDR1 LGHNA and CDR2 YSLEER. V shed 2 bases and J 4 bases; nucleotides not matched to a gene: 0. The CDR3 nucleotides are TGCGCCAGCAGCCAAACAGGGGGCTATGGCTACACCTTC. It yields the protein CASSQTGGYGYTF.

The table lists this clonotype with many counts. The V call is TRBV6-5, the J call TRBJ2-1; a weak D match, TRBD1 (5 bases). The CDR3 has 13 residues. V was trimmed by 0 bases and J by 8 bases, leaving 8 bases between them. CDR1 and CDR2 (germline): MNHEY, SVGAGI. The CDR3 bases are TGTGCCAGCAGTTACTCGCAGGGCTATGAGCAGTTCTTC. It codes for CASSYSQGYEQFF.

The rearrangement links TRBV10-3 to TRBJ1-5, with 12 bases aligning to TRBD1. Looked up from germline, CDR1 is ENHRY and CDR2 is SYGVKD. The V gene end was trimmed by 10 bases and the J gene end by 0 bases; junction bases not matched to a gene: 4. The CDR3 contains 15 residues. CDR3 sequence reads: CATGTGGYSNQPQHF. For the CDR3, the DNA is TGTGCCACCGGGACAGGGGGCTATAGCAATCAGCCCCAGCATTTT.

Many counts were recorded for this clonotype. J is TRBJ2-7 and V is TRBV14; TRBD1 matches at 8 bases. Germline V gene sequence: CDR1 SGHDN, CDR2 FVKESK. V dropped 5 bases and J dropped 3; count of bases not matched to a gene: 6. CDR3 size: 14 residues. This chain's CDR3 is CASSTGQGRYEQYF. For the CDR3, the DNA is TGTGCCAGCAGCACAGGACAGGGACGCTACGAGCAGTACTTC.